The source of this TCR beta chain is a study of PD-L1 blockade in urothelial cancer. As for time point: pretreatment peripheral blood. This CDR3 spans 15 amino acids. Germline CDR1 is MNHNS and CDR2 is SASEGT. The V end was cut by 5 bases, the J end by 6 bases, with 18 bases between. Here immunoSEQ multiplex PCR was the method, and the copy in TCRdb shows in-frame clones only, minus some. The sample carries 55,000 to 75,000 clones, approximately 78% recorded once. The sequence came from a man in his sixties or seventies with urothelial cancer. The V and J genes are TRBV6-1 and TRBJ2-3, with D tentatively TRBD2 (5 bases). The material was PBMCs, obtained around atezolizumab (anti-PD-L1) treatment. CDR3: CASSLYGSAVDTQYF. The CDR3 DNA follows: TGTGCCAGCAGTCTTTATGGTTCAGCGGTCGATACGCAGTATTTT.